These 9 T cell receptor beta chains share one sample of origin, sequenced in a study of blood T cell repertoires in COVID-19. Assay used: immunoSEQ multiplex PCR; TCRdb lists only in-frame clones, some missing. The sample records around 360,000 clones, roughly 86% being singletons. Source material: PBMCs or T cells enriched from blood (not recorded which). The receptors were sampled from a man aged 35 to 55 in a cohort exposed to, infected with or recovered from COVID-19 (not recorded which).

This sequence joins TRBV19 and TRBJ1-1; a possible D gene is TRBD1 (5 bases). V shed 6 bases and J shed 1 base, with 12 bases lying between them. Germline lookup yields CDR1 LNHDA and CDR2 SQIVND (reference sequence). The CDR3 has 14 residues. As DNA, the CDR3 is TGTGCCAGTAGCGAAAGAACAGGGAACACTGAAGCTTTCTTT. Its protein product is CASSERTGNTEAFF.

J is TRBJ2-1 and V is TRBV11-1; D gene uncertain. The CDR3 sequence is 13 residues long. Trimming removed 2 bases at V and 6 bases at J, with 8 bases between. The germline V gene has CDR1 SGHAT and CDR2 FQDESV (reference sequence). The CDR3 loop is CASSLPQANEQFF. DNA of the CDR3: TGTGCCAGCAGCTTACCTCAGGCCAATGAGCAGTTCTTC.

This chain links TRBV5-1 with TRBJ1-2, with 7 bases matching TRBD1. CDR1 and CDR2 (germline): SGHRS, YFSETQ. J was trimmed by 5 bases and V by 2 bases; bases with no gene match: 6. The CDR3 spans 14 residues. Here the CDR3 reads CASSLPGQPYGYTF. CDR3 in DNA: TGCGCCAGCAGCTTACCGGGACAGCCATATGGCTACACCTTC. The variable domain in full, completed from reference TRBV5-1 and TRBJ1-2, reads KAGVTQTPRYLIKTRGQQVTLSCSPISGHRSVSWYQQTPGQGLQFLFEYFSETQRNKGNFPGRFSGRQFSNSRSEMNVSTLELGDSALYLCASSLPGQPYGYTFGSGTRLTVV.

CDR3 sequence reads: CASSQDMVGGGNQPQHF. The CDR3 nucleotides read TGTGCCAGCAGCCAAGACATGGTAGGAGGGGGCAATCAGCCCCAGCATTTT. The V and J genes are TRBV3-1 (or the pseudogene TRBV3-2) and TRBJ1-5, with D maybe TRBD1 (5 bases). CDR1 and CDR2 (germline): LGHDT, YNNKEL (reference sequence). The CDR3 has 17 residues. Between the trimmed V and J ends, which lost 0 bases and 2 bases, there was a span of 14 bases.

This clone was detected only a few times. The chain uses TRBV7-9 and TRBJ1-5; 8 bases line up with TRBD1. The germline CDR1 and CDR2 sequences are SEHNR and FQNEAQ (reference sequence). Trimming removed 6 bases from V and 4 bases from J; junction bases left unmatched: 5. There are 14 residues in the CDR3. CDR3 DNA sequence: TGTGCCAGCAGGGCGACAGGGGAGAATCAGCCCCAGCATTTT. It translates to CASRATGENQPQHF.

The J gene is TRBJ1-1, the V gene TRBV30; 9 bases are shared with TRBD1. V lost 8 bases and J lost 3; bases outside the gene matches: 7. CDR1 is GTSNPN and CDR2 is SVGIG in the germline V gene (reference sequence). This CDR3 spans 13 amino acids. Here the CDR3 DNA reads TGTGCCGGTACAGGGGGCGAGTACACTGAAGCTTTCTTT. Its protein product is CAGTGGEYTEAFF. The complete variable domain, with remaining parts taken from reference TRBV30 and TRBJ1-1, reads SQTIHQWPATLVQPVGSPLSLECTVEGTSNPNLYWYRQAAGRGLQLLFYSVGIGQISSEVPQNLSASRPQDRQFILSSKKLLLSDSGFYLCAGTGGEYTEAFFGQGTRLTVV.

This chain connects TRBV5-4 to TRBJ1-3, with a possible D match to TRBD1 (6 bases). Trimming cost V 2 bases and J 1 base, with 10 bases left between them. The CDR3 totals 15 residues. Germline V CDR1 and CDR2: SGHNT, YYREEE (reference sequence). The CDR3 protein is CASSLPGQSGNTIYF. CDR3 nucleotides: TGTGCCAGCAGCTTACCTGGACAGTCTGGAAACACCATATATTTT. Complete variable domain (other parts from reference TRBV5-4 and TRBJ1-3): ETGVTQSPTHLIKTRGQQVTLRCSSQSGHNTVSWYQQALGQGPQFIFQYYREEENGRGNFPPRFSGLQFPNYSSELNVNALELDDSALYLCASSLPGQSGNTIYFGEGSWLTVV.

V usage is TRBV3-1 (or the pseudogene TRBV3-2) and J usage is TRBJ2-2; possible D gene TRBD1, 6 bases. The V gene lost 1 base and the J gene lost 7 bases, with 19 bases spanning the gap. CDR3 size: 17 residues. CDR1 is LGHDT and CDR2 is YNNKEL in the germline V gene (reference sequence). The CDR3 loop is CASSQGGHSGRIGELFF. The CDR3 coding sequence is TGTGCCAGCAGCCAAGGGGGACACTCCGGGCGGATCGGGGAGCTGTTTTTT.

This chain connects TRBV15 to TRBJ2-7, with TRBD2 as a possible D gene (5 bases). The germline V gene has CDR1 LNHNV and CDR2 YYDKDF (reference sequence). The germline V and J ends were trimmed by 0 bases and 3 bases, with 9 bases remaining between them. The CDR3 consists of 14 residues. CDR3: CATSRDEGSYEQYF. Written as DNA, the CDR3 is TGTGCCACCAGCAGAGATGAAGGGAGCTACGAGCAGTACTTC.